A single sample gave rise to the 14 T cell receptor beta chains below, sequenced in a study of T cell responses to AZD1222 COVID-19 vaccine. Repertoires were generated with immunoSEQ multiplex PCR, while TCRdb's copy carries only in-frame clones and drops some. There are about 64,000 clones in the sample; 75% to 85% occur only once, and 11% to 15% lies in the top ten. The sequences come from peripheral blood, collected 28 days after the second AZD1222 dose. The receptors here all came from an adult who received the AZD1222 COVID-19 vaccine.

This chain uses TRBV7-9 with TRBJ2-2; no definite D call. CDR1 is SEHNR and CDR2 is FQNEAQ in the germline V gene (reference sequence). The V end was cut by 4 bases, the J end by 5 bases, with 8 bases between. The CDR3 has 13 amino acids. The CDR3 DNA reads as TGTGCCAGCAGCTGGATCAGTACCGGGGAGCTGTTTTTT. Encoded protein: CASSWISTGELFF.

The rearrangement uses TRBV19 and TRBJ2-1; no reliable D call. V was shortened by 1 base and J by 4 bases, with 5 bases between the two germline ends. The germline V gene has CDR1 LNHDA and CDR2 SQIVND (reference sequence). CDR3 size: 13 residues. DNA for the CDR3: TGTGCCAGTAGTATAGTGGGGTACAATGAGCAGTTCTTC. Translating it yields CASSIVGYNEQFF.

This clone was observed a single time. J is TRBJ2-3 and V is TRBV6-2 or TRBV6-3; D unclear. Germline V gene sequence: CDR1 MNHEY, CDR2 SVGEGT. The V and J ends lost 6 bases and 2 bases respectively, with 6 bases between them. The CDR3 is 12 residues long. The CDR3 sequence is CASSPTTDTQYF. CDR3 nucleotide sequence: TGTGCCAGCAGCCCTACCACAGATACGCAGTATTTT.

This sequence joins TRBV5-1 and TRBJ2-2; D gene unclear. Trimming removed 3 bases at V and 0 bases at J, with 12 bases between. The CDR3 extends over 16 amino acids. Germline V CDR1 and CDR2: SGHRS, YFSETQ. CDR3 bases: TGCGCCAGCAGCTCGAAGGGTGCCCCGAACACCGGGGAGCTGTTTTTT. It translates to CASSSKGAPNTGELFF.

This chain links TRBV11-3 with TRBJ2-1; possibly TRBD1 or TRBD2 for D (6 bases each). Trimming pared 4 bases from V and 8 bases from J, leaving 15 bases between. This CDR3 comprises 14 residues. Germline loops: CDR1 SGHNT, CDR2 YENEEA. In DNA, the CDR3 is TGTGCCAGCAGCTCGACCGGGGGCTCGTATGAGCAGTTCTTC. Translating it yields CASSSTGGSYEQFF.

The chain combines TRBV28 with TRBJ2-7; 9 bases align to TRBD2. V shed 6 bases and J 0 bases; nucleotides not matched to a gene: 12. The V gene's germline CDR1 is MDHEN and CDR2 SYDVKM. The CDR3 length is 17 residues. CDR3 protein: CASRNVGRGGSSYEQYF. The CDR3 DNA is TGTGCCAGCAGAAACGTGGGGCGGGGGGGCTCCTCCTACGAGCAGTACTTC.

The rearrangement uses TRBV10-3 and TRBJ2-1, with TRBD2 as a possible D gene (5 bases). Germline V gene lookup returns CDR1 ENHRY and CDR2 SYGVKD. The germline V and J ends were trimmed by 0 bases and 10 bases, with 16 bases remaining between them. This CDR3 region has 15 residues. The CDR3 DNA is TGTGCCATCAGTGAGTCGGGGAGCCGGACTCCCGAGCAGTTCTTC. Its protein product is CAISESGSRTPEQFF.

The rearrangement uses TRBV7-6 and TRBJ2-6; no firm D call. V was shortened by 1 base and J by 1 base, with 8 bases between the two germline ends. Germline CDR1 is SGHVS and CDR2 is FNYEAQ. The CDR3 contains 16 residues. The CDR3 spells CASSLEPSSGANVLTF. Here the CDR3 DNA reads TGTGCCAGCAGCTTAGAGCCGTCTTCTGGGGCCAACGTCCTGACTTTC.

V and J are TRBV6-1 and TRBJ1-2; 7 positions match TRBD1. Germline values: CDR1 MNHNS, CDR2 SASEGT. The CDR3 spans 15 residues. With 1 base clipped from V and 4 bases from J, the junction kept 6 bases outside the gene matches. The CDR3 region has the DNA TGTGCCAGCAGTGAAGGGTTGGGACAGATCTATGGCTACACCTTC. Translation: CASSEGLGQIYGYTF.

V gene TRBV9 combines with J gene TRBJ2-5; 7 nucleotides line up with TRBD2. V gave up 0 bases and J gave up 5 bases; unmatched junction bases: 4. Germline V gene sequence: CDR1 SGDLS, CDR2 YYNGEE. This CDR3 is built from 14 residues. CDR3: CASSVGEGRETQYF. The CDR3 region has the DNA TGTGCCAGCAGCGTAGGGGAGGGTAGGGAGACCCAGTACTTC.

This chain joins TRBV4-3 and TRBJ2-7; D is unclear. In germline, CDR1 is LGHNA, CDR2 YSLEER. V was clipped by 0 bases and J by 3 bases, with 12 bases between them. The length of the CDR3 is 15 residues. The DNA for the CDR3 is TGCGCCAGCAGCCAAGATCGGATGGGTTACTACGAGCAGTACTTC. It encodes CASSQDRMGYYEQYF.

The chain has TRBV10-1 and TRBJ2-5; D could derive from TRBD1 or TRBD2 (5 bases each). CDR3 length: 14 residues. Looked up from germline, CDR1 is WNHNN and CDR2 is SYGVQD (reference sequence). V shed 0 bases and J shed 5 bases, with 10 bases lying between them. The CDR3 DNA reads as TGCGCCAGCAGTGAGTCGAGCAGGGAGGAGACCCAGTACTTC. The encoded protein is CASSESSREETQYF.

V and J are TRBV6-1 and TRBJ2-1; 12 bases agree with TRBD2. Trimming removed 3 bases from V and 15 bases from J; junction bases left unmatched: 12. The CDR3 contains 15 residues. CDR1 MNHNS and CDR2 SASEGT come from the germline V gene. The CDR3, as DNA: TGTGCCAGCAGTGATCGGGCTAGCGGGGGGGCAGGGCTGTTCTTC. Amino acids: CASSDRASGGAGLFF.

The V and J genes are TRBV11-2 and TRBJ2-7, with D perhaps matching TRBD1 (6 bases). The CDR3 is 15 amino acids. CDR1 is SGHAT and CDR2 is FQNNGV in the germline V gene. Trimming cost V 6 bases and J 1 base, with 16 bases left between them. DNA of the CDR3: TGTGCCAGCAGGTGGGCCGGGACAAAATCCTACGAGCAGTACTTC. Amino acid sequence: CASRWAGTKSYEQYF. The whole variable domain, filled in from reference TRBV11-2 and TRBJ2-7, reads EAGVAQSPRYKIIEKRQSVAFWCNPISGHATLYWYQQILGQGPKLLIQFQNNGVVDDSQLPKDRFSAERLKGVDSTLKIQPAKLEDSAVYLCASRWAGTKSYEQYFGPGTRLTVT.